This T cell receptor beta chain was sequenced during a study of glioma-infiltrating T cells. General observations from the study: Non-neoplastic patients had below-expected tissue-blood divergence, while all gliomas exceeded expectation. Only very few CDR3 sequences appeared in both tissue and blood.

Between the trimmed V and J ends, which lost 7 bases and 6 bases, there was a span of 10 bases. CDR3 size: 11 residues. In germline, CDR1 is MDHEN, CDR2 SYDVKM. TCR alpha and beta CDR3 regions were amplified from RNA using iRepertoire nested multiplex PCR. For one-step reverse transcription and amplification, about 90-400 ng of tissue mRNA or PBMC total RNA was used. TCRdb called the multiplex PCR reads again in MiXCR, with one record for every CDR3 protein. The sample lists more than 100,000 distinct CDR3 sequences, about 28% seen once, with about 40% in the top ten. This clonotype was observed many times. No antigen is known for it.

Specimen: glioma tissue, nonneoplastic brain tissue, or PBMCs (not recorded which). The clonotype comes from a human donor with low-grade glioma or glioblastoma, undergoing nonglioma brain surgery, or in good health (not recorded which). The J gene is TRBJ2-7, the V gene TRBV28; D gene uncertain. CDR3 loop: CASNSAIEQYF. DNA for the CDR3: TGTGCCAGCAATTCCGCGATCGAGCAGTACTTC.